One sample yielded the 4 T cell receptor beta chains listed below, sequenced in a study of shared clonotypes between healthy human individuals. Generated by immunoSEQ multiplex PCR, the TCRdb table keeps only in-frame clones and is missing some. The sample has roughly 2,300,000 clones; less than 95% are singletons. The specimen sequenced was naive CD4+ T cells from PBMCs. Subset reported: CD45RA+ positively selected. The receptor source for this set is a man aged 18 to 30 in good health. Some clones in this sample may be carry-over from other donors' samples.

The CDR3 nucleotides are TGTGCCAGCAGTTTGACAGGGGCCCAAGAGACCCAGTACTTC. Residues: CASSLTGAQETQYF. This chain uses TRBV28 with TRBJ2-5, with 8 bases fitting TRBD1. Germline CDR1 MDHEN, CDR2 SYDVKM. With 3 bases clipped from V and 1 base from J, the junction kept 1 base outside the gene matches. CDR3 length equals 14 residues. Together with reference TRBV28 and TRBJ2-5, the CDR3 gives the full variable domain: DVKVTQSSRYLVKRTGEKVFLECVQDMDHENMFWYRQDPGLGLRLIYFSYDVKMKEKGDIPEGYSVSREKKERFSLILESASTNQTSMYLCASSLTGAQETQYFGPGTRLLVL.

This clone was seen once. J is TRBJ2-7 and V is TRBV5-1; the match to TRBD2 covers 13 bases. Trimming cost V 4 bases and J 6 bases; bases outside gene matches: 10. The CDR3 consists of 16 residues. The germline gives CDR1 SGHRS, CDR2 YFSETQ. CDR3 sequence (DNA): TGCGCCAGCAGCACGAGGACTAGCGGGAGTAGTTCCGAGCAGTACTTC. Translation gives CASSTRTSGSSSEQYF.

The V call is TRBV30, the J call TRBJ2-1, with D possibly TRBD2 on 6 matching bases. The CDR3 consists of 15 residues. V was clipped by 2 bases and J by 2 bases, with 13 bases between them. CDR1 and CDR2 (germline): GTSNPN, SVGIG (reference sequence). CDR3 in amino acids: CAWSPGSGAYNEQFF. In nucleotides, the CDR3 is TGTGCCTGGAGTCCCGGTAGCGGAGCCTACAATGAGCAGTTCTTC.

The chain has TRBV23-1 and TRBJ1-2; D gene unclear. TRBV23-1 falls under the ORF class, with uncertain function. The CDR3 consists of 16 residues. The CDR3 nucleotides read TGCGCGCAGGTTGGGGTTGGTAGGGAGGCACAAGGTGGCTACACCTTC. It specifies CAQVGVGREAQGGYTF.